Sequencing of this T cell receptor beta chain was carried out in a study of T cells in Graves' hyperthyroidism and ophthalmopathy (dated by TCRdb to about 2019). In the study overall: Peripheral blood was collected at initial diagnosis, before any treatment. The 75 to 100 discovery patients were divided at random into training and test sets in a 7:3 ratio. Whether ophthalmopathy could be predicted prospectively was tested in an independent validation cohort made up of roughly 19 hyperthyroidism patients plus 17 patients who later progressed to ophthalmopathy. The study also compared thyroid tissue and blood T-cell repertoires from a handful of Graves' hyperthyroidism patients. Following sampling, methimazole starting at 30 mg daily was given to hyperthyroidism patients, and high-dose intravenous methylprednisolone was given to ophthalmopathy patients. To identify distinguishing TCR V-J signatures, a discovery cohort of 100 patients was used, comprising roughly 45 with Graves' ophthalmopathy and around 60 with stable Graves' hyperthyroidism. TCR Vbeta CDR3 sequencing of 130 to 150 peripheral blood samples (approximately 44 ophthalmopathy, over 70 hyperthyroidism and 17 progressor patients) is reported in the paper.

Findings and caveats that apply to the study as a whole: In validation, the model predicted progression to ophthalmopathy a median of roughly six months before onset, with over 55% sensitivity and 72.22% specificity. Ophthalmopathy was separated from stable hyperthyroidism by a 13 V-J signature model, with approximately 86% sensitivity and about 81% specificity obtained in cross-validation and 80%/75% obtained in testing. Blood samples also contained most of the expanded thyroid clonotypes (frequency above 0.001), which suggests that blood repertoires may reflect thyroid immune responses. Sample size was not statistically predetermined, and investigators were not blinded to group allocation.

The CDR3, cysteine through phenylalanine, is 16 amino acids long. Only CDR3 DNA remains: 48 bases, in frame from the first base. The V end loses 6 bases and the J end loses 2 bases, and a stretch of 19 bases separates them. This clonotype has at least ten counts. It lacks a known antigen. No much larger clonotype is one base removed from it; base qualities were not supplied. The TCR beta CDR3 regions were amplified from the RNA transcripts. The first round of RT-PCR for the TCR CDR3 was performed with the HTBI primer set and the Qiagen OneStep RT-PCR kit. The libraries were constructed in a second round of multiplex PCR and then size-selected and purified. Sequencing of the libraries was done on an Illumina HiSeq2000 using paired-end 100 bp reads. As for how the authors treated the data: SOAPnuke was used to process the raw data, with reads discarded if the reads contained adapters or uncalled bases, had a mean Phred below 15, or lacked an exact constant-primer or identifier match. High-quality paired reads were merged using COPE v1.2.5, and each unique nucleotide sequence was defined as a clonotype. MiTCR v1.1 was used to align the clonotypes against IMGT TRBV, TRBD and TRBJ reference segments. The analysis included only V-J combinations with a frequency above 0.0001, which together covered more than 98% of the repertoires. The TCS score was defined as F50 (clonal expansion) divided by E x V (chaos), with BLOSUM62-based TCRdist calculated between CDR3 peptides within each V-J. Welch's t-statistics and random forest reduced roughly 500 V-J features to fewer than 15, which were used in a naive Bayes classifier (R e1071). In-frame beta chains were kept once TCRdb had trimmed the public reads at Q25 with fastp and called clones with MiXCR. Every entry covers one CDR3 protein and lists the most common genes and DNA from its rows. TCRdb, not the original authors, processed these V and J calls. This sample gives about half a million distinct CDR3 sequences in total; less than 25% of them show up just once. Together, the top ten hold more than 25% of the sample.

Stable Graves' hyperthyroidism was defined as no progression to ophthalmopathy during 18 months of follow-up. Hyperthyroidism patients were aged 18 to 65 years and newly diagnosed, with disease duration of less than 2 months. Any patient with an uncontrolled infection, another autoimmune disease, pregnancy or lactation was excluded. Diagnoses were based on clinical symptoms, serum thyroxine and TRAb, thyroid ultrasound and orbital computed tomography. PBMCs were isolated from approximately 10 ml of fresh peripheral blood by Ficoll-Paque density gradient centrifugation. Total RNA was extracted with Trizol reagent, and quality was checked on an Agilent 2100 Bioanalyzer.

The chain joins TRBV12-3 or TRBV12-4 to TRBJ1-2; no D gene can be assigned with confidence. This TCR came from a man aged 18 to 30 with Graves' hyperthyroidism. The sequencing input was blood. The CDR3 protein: CASSSRPERTNYGYTF. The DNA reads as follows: TGTGCCAGCAGCTCGCGCCCCGAACGTACGAACTATGGCTACACCTTC.